This T cell receptor beta chain was retrieved from a study of shared clonotypes between healthy human individuals. Donors were healthy HIV-negative adults without recent acute infections or vaccinations. Replicate PCRs for unsorted PBMC used approximately 0.3 ug DNA (around 29,000 T cell genomes). Clones were read by immunoSEQ multiplex PCR, and TCRdb kept only the in-frame ones, dropping some. The sample yields about 490,000 clones, roughly 85% seen once. V lost 4 bases, J lost 12 bases, and 16 bases lay in between. CDR3 length: 12 residues. Germline lookup yields CDR1 MDHEN and CDR2 SYDVKM. This clonotype was sampled from a woman aged 40 to 50 in good health. Some clones in this sample may be carry-over from other donors' samples. The chain recombines TRBV28 with TRBJ2-7; D is uncertain. Source material: PBMCs. CDR3 residues: CASSSHTGDRYF. The CDR3 nucleotides read TGTGCCAGCAGTTCCCATACTGGAGATCGGTACTTC.